This T cell receptor (beta chain) was retrieved from a study of T cell repertoires in cytomegalovirus infection. MiXCR was run by TCRdb on the reads, yielding one entry per CDR3 protein. Here the sample spans a few hundred thousand distinct CDR3 sequences, roughly 25% being singletons. With respect to this clonotype: Its antigen is unknown.

Per germline, CDR1 SGHRS and CDR2 YFSETQ. This CDR3 region has 15 residues. J was trimmed by 7 bases and V by 4 bases; bases with no gene match: 11. The specimen comprised cultured PBMCs, sampled from culture after CMV antigen stimulation. The chain uses TRBV5-1 and TRBJ2-3; 8 bases are shared with TRBD2. This receptor was identified in a human donor in good health (CMV status not recorded). Some clones in this sample may be carry-over from other donors' samples. The CDR3 region has the DNA TGCGCCAGCAGCACACTAGCGGAGGGGGGGCATACGCAGTATTTT. Its protein is CASSTLAEGGHTQYF.